One and the same sample provided the 21 T cell receptor beta chains below, sequenced in a study of regulatory T cells in long-lasting Graves disease. The time point: persistent/refractory GD, antithyroid drugs over 5 years with positive TRAb. Making the TCR library involved RNA that had been extracted from PBMCs. Building the TCR beta libraries relied on iRepertoire HTBI primers, and CDR3 regions underwent Arm-PCR. TCRdb reanalysed the multiplex PCR reads using MiXCR and keeps one entry per CDR3 protein. The sample carries roughly 450,000 distinct CDR3 sequences, less than 25% recorded once. The sequencing used peripheral blood mononuclear cells (PBMCs), collected when the disease was refractory, from a patient treated with antithyroid drugs. The receptors originated from a female donor with Graves disease.

This clonotype occurred many times. J is TRBJ1-1 and V is TRBV11-2; 7 bases align to TRBD1. Germline V lookup: CDR1 SGHAT, CDR2 FQNNGV. With V trimmed by 4 bases and J by 1 base, 9 bases remained unmatched. This CDR3 is 16 amino acids long. CDR3 DNA sequence: TGTGCCAGCAGCTCCCGCGGGCGGGACAGGAACACTGAAGCTTTCTTT. This codes for CASSSRGRDRNTEAFF. The full variable domain, with the rest looked up from reference TRBV11-2 and TRBJ1-1, is EAGVAQSPRYKIIEKRQSVAFWCNPISGHATLYWYQQILGQGPKLLIQFQNNGVVDDSQLPKDRFSAERLKGVDSTLKIQPAKLEDSAVYLCASSSRGRDRNTEAFFGQGTRLTVV.

Turning to this clonotype: A clone one base away is much larger, so this may be a read error. The chain combines TRBV11-2 with TRBJ2-7, with no clear D. Germline lookup yields CDR1 SGHAT and CDR2 FQNNGV. The CDR3 has 13 residues. Written as DNA, the CDR3 is TGTGCCAGCAGCCCCACGGGCGCCTACGGGCAGTACTTC. Translation: CASSPTGAYGQYF.

The table lists this clonotype with many counts. In DNA form, the CDR3 reads TGTGCCAGCAGTTTAGGGCAGGGATTGGGGATGAACACTGAAGCTTTCTTT. This sequence encodes CASSLGQGLGMNTEAFF. This rearrangement joins TRBV12-3 or TRBV12-4 to TRBJ1-1; tentatively, D is TRBD1 (5 bases). V was cut by 1 base and J by 0 bases, with 15 bases left in between. The CDR3 is 17 residues long.

This clonotype was counted ten times or more. This chain joins TRBV24-1 and TRBJ2-5; the D gene is possibly TRBD1 (6 bases). Trimming removed 10 bases at V and 5 bases at J, with 13 bases between. Germline CDR1 and CDR2: KGHDR and SFDVKD. The CDR3 loop spans 12 amino acids. CDR3 residues: CATSTGWETQYF. In DNA, the CDR3 is TGTGCCACATCAACAGGGTGGGAGACCCAGTACTTC.

The chain carries TRBV7-9 and TRBJ2-1, with TRBD2 matching over 10 bases. J gave up 4 bases and V 4 bases, and 13 bases lay outside the gene matches. CDR3 length equals 18 residues. Germline CDR1 is SEHNR and CDR2 is FQNEAQ (reference sequence). CDR3: CASSSPQRSGRAYNEQFF. CDR3 DNA sequence: TGTGCCAGCAGCTCCCCTCAACGAAGCGGGAGGGCTTACAATGAGCAGTTCTTC.

V is TRBV7-9 and J is TRBJ2-1, with 8 bases identical to TRBD2. The V gene's germline CDR1 is SEHNR and CDR2 FQNEAQ (reference sequence). The trim removed 5 bases at V and 5 bases at J, leaving 11 bases unmatched. The CDR3 covers 16 residues. CDR3 in amino acids: CASSQLAGQTNNEQFF. DNA of the CDR3: TGTGCCAGCAGCCAGCTAGCGGGCCAAACAAACAATGAGCAGTTCTTC.

This clonotype was counted a few times. The gene calls are TRBV7-9 and TRBJ1-5; no clear D gene. The CDR3 length is 14 residues. CDR1 SEHNR and CDR2 FQNEAQ come from the germline V gene (reference sequence). Trimming removed 2 bases from V and 8 bases from J, with 13 bases in between. CDR3 region: CASSLLQKREPQHF. CDR3 coding DNA: TGTGCCAGCAGCTTATTGCAAAAAAGGGAGCCCCAGCATTTT.

This clonotype appeared a few times. The genes are TRBV3-1 and TRBJ1-1; D remains ambiguous. V lost 1 base and J lost 5, with 8 bases in between. The length of the CDR3 is 13 residues. From germline, CDR1 is LGHDT and CDR2 YNNKEL (reference sequence). The CDR3 nucleotides read TGTGCCAGCAGCCAAGTCTTGTCGACTGAAGCTTTCTTT. It translates to CASSQVLSTEAFF. Together with reference TRBV3-1 and TRBJ1-1, the CDR3 gives the full variable domain: DTAVSQTPKYLVTQMGNDKSIKCEQNLGHDTMYWYKQDSKKFLKIMFSYNNKELIINETVPNRFSPKSPDKAHLNLHINSLELGDSAVYFCASSQVLSTEAFFGQGTRLTVV.

The chain uses TRBV7-9 and TRBJ1-2; possibly TRBD1 for D (5 bases). The CDR3 sequence is 13 residues long. The V end was cut by 5 bases, the J end by 6 bases, with 13 bases between. Germline values: CDR1 SEHNR, CDR2 FQNEAQ (reference sequence). For the CDR3, the DNA is TGTGCCAGCAGCCCGGGGGGGTCGGATGGCTACACCTTC. Amino acids: CASSPGGSDGYTF.

The chain is built from TRBV6-2 or TRBV6-3 and TRBJ1-3; D not resolved. The CDR3 is 12 residues long. Per germline, CDR1 MNHEY and CDR2 SVGEGT. Trimming took 11 bases from V and 2 from J, leaving 10 bases between them. CDR3 sequence (DNA): TGTGCCGCGACGGAGGCTGGAAACACCATATATTTT. The encoded protein is CAATEAGNTIYF.

This clonotype showed up many times. The genes are TRBV9 and TRBJ1-4; D not certain. The CDR3 totals 15 residues. CDR1 and CDR2 from the germline V gene are SGDLS and YYNGEE. With 0 bases removed from V and 4 bases from J, the gap between germline ends came to 10 bases. The CDR3 DNA is TGTGCCAGCAGCGTAGAGGGCAGTTATAATGAAAAACTGTTTTTT. Its translation is CASSVEGSYNEKLFF.

The chain uses TRBV7-3 and TRBJ2-7; 8 positions match TRBD2. CDR1 and CDR2 from the germline V gene are SGHTA and FQGTGA. Losses at the gene ends were 2 bases for V and 6 bases for J; bases not matched to a gene: 6. The CDR3 is made up of 14 amino acids. The CDR3 region has the DNA TGTGCCAGCAGCTTAGGAGCGGGAGTGGGCGAGCAGTACTTC. The encoded protein is CASSLGAGVGEQYF.

This clonotype was detected many times. The chain links TRBV2 to TRBJ2-7; D is possibly TRBD2 (6 bases). V lost 1 base and J 4 bases, leaving 14 bases between the germline ends. The CDR3 runs 15 residues. Germline assignment: CDR1 SNHLY and CDR2 FYNNEI. The DNA for the CDR3 is TGTGCCAGCAGTGAAGGGGGTGGAGGGCGTTACGAGCAGTACTTC. Translation: CASSEGGGGRYEQYF.

This clonotype was recorded a few times. The chain combines TRBV5-8 with TRBJ1-5; 7 positions agree with TRBD1. The J segment lost 0 bases and the V segment lost 4 bases, leaving 13 bases of the junction unmatched. In germline, CDR1 is SGHTS, CDR2 YDEGEE. The CDR3 contains 18 residues. The CDR3 DNA reads TGTGCCAGCAGCCACACGGGACAGTTACACCGTAGCAATCAGCCCCAGCATTTT. Its protein is CASSHTGQLHRSNQPQHF.

This clonotype was counted many times. The CDR3 nucleotides read TGTGCCAGTACGGCAGCATTGAACACTGAAGCTTTCTTT. Translating it yields CASTAALNTEAFF. The chain employs TRBV28 and TRBJ1-1, with D unresolved. In germline, CDR1 is MDHEN, CDR2 SYDVKM. V gave up 9 bases and J gave up 0 bases, with 11 bases separating them. This CDR3 has 13 residues.

This clonotype was detected only a few times. This rearrangement joins TRBV28 to TRBJ2-7; TRBD1 aligns across 8 bases. V gave up 6 bases and J gave up 6 bases; unmatched junction bases: 4. CDR1 is MDHEN, CDR2 SYDVKM, per germline. CDR3 length: 12 amino acids. CDR3 residues: CASSPGGTEQYF. CDR3 bases: TGTGCCAGCAGCCCAGGGGGCACCGAGCAGTACTTC. Full variable domain (outside the CDR3, taken from reference TRBV28 and TRBJ2-7): DVKVTQSSRYLVKRTGEKVFLECVQDMDHENMFWYRQDPGLGLRLIYFSYDVKMKEKGDIPEGYSVSREKKERFSLILESASTNQTSMYLCASSPGGTEQYFGPGTRLTVT.

This clonotype was recorded many times. CDR3: CASTLGGPYEQYF. CDR3 DNA: TGTGCCAGCACCCTTGGTGGCCCCTACGAGCAGTACTTC. The chain employs TRBV28 and TRBJ2-7; D is undetermined. The V end was cut by 7 bases, the J end by 2 bases, with 12 bases between. The CDR3 sequence is 13 residues long. Germline CDR1 reads MDHEN; CDR2 reads SYDVKM.

The V and J genes are TRBV4-1 and TRBJ2-7; no firm D call. Per germline, CDR1 MGHRA and CDR2 YSYEKL. Trimming left V 1 base short and J 4 bases short, with 8 bases between. The CDR3 is made up of 13 amino acids. The CDR3 sequence is CASSQAPGYEQYF. The CDR3 region has the DNA TGCGCCAGCAGCCAAGCCCCTGGGTACGAGCAGTACTTC.

This clonotype was counted many times. V usage is TRBV3-1 and J usage is TRBJ1-2; D is unclear. The V gene's germline CDR1 is LGHDT and CDR2 YNNKEL (reference sequence). CDR3 size: 15 residues. The V end lost 1 base, the J end lost 4 bases, and 13 bases lay between the germline ends. CDR3 residues: CASSQAAGRGYGYTF. The CDR3, as DNA: TGTGCCAGCAGCCAAGCCGCAGGACGGGGCTATGGCTACACCTTC.

Comments on this clonotype: A much larger clone differs from this one at a single base, so this may be a read error. The CDR3 sequence is CTSSQSLVSIQYF. The CDR3 region has the DNA TGTACCAGCAGCCAAAGTCTGGTCAGCATTCAGTACTTC. The V gene is TRBV3-1, the J gene TRBJ2-4; D is ambiguous. Germline CDR1 LGHDT, CDR2 YNNKEL (reference sequence). This CDR3 contains 13 residues.

This clonotype was counted between two and nine times. The rearrangement uses TRBV29-1 and TRBJ2-5; D may be TRBD2 (6 bases). The V and J ends lost 4 bases and 4 bases respectively, with 13 bases between them. CDR1 is SQVTM and CDR2 is ANQGSEA in the germline V gene. This CDR3 has 13 amino acids. The CDR3 DNA follows: TGCAGCGTTGTCCCTAGCGATGGAGAGACCCAGTACTTC. Translation gives CSVVPSDGETQYF.